The following is a TCR beta chain sequence with its context. Germline V lookup: CDR1 LGHNA, CDR2 YNFKEQ. V lost 1 base and J lost 6; bases outside the gene matches: 9. This CDR3 comprises 16 residues. TCRdb reprocessed the 5' RACE reads with MiXCR, giving one entry per CDR3 protein. The table records 700,000 to 950,000 distinct CDR3 sequences, roughly 12% of them present only once. The data derive from a study of identical twins. Another study also made use of these data, one on yellow fever vaccine responses in identical twins.

Sequencing was carried out using PBMCs. This clonotype originated in a woman aged 18-30 years in good health. This rearrangement joins TRBV4-2 to TRBJ1-2; 9 bases fit TRBD1. CDR3 amino acids: CASSQGGPGTGNGYTF. The CDR3 region has the DNA TGTGCCAGCAGCCAAGGGGGCCCCGGGACAGGGAATGGCTACACCTTC.